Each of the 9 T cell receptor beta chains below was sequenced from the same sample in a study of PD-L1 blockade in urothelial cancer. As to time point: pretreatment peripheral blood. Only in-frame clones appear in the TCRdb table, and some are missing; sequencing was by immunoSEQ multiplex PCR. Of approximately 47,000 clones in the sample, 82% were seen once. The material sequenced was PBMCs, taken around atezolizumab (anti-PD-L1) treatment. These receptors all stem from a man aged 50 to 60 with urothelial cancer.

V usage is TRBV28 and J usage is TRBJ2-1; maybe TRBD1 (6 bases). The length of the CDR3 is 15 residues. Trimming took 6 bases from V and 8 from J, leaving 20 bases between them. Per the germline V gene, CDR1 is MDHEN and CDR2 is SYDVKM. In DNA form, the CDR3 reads TGTGCCAGCAGCTGCAGGGGATGCATTAGCGATGAGCAGTTCTTC. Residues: CASSCRGCISDEQFF.

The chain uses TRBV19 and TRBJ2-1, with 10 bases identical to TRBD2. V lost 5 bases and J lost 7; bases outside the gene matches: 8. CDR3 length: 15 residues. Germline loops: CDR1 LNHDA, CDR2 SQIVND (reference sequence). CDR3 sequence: CASSFASGRLNEQFF. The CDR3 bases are TGTGCCAGTAGTTTCGCTAGCGGGAGACTTAATGAGCAGTTCTTC. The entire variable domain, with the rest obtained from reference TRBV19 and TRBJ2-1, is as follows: DGGITQSPKYLFRKEGQNVTLSCEQNLNHDAMYWYRQDPGQGLRLIYYSQIVNDFQKGDIAEGYSVSREKKESFPLTVTSAQKNPTAFYLCASSFASGRLNEQFFGPGTRLTVL.

The CDR3 nucleotides are TGTGCCAGCAGTCTCCTCCTCACTGTTGGGGGCATTGTGCAGTTCTTC. Protein: CASSLLLTVGGIVQFF. This rearrangement joins TRBV27 to TRBJ2-1; TRBD1 might be the D (6 bases). This CDR3 spans 16 amino acids. V was shortened by 5 bases and J by 12 bases, with 26 bases between the two germline ends. Germline CDR1 reads MNHEY; CDR2 reads SMNVEV (reference sequence).

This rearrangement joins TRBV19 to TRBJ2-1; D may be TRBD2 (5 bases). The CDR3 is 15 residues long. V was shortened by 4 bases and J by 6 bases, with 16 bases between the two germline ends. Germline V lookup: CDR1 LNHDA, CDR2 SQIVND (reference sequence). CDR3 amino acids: CASSTGRGEGNEQFF. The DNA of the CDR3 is TGTGCCAGTAGTACCGGACGGGGAGAAGGCAATGAGCAGTTCTTC.

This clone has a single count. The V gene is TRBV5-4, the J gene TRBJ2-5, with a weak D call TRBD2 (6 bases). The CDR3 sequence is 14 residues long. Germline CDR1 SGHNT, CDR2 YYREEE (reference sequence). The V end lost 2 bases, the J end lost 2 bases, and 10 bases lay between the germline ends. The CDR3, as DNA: TGTGCCAGCAGCTTCGGCGGGGAACAAGAGACCCAGTACTTC. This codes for CASSFGGEQETQYF. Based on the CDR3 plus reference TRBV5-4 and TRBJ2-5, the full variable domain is ETGVTQSPTHLIKTRGQQVTLRCSSQSGHNTVSWYQQALGQGPQFIFQYYREEENGRGNFPPRFSGLQFPNYSSELNVNALELDDSALYLCASSFGGEQETQYFGPGTRLLVL.

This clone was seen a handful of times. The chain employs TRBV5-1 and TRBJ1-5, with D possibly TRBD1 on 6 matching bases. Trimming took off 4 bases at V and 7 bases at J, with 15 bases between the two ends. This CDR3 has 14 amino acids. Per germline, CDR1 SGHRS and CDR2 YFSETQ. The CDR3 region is CASSPGEGVQPQHF. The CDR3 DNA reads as TGCGCCAGCAGCCCAGGGGAGGGCGTGCAGCCCCAGCATTTT.

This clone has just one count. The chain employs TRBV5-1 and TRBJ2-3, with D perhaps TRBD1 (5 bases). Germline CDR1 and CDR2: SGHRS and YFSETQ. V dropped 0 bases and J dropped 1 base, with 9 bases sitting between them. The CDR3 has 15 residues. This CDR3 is CASSLVSQGTDTQYF. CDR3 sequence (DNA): TGCGCCAGCAGCTTGGTGTCACAGGGCACAGATACGCAGTATTTT.

In DNA, the CDR3 is TGTGCCAGCAGTTACAATGGGGGGGCCGGCTATGGCTACACCTTC. Translated, it gives CASSYNGGAGYGYTF. This chain joins TRBV6-5 and TRBJ1-2; a possible D gene is TRBD1 (6 bases). The CDR3 length is 15 residues. Germline values: CDR1 MNHEY, CDR2 SVGAGI. Deletions cut 2 bases from V and 4 bases from J, with 14 bases between.

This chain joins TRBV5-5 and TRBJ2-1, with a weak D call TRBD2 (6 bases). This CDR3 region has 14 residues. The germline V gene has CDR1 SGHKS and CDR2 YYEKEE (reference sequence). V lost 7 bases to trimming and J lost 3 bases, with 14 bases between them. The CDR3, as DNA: TGTGCCAGCCTCCCATGGGGGGACTACAATGAGCAGTTCTTC. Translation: CASLPWGDYNEQFF.